A selection of T cell receptor beta chains follows, all from one sample in a study of CD8 T cells in ankylosing spondylitis. TCRdb re-called the 5' RACE reads through MiXCR, storing one row per CDR3 protein. The data hold fewer than 450,000 distinct CDR3 sequences, with 15% to 20% observed a single time. Sequencing used blood, either unsorted or a sorted T cell fraction (not recorded which). The receptors originated from a male donor with ankylosing spondylitis. CDR3s include the opening cysteine and the closing phenylalanine or tryptophan. The order of the fields is clone size, J gene, V gene, CDR3 protein. The size field is filled for only some rows; it gives once, few, many or a size class.

NA,TRBJ1-1,TRBV20-1,CSAREDSMNTEAFF
few,TRBJ2-3,TRBV29-1,CSVEGVAPTDTQYF
few,TRBJ2-1,TRBV24-1,CATSGTGASSEQFF
NA,TRBJ1-1,TRBV20-1,CSARRRRLGTEAFF
few,TRBJ1-1,TRBV7-9,CASYRVEHNTEAFF
few,TRBJ1-6,TRBV12-3/TRBV12-4,CASSSTGRPGSPLHF
few,TRBJ2-3,TRBV5-1,CASRLGTSALTDTQYF
few,TRBJ1-1,TRBV25-1,CASTTIGQGTNTEAFF
few,TRBJ2-3,TRBV7-2,CASSLAHSGLARGAQYF
few,TRBJ2-2,TRBV7-6,CASSLVPPNGAGAGELFF
many,TRBJ2-7,TRBV6-5,CASSSARQGNYEQYF
few,TRBJ2-3,TRBV15,CATSRLRQVQGGTDTQYF
few,TRBJ2-1,TRBV20-1,CSASSASGHNEQFF
few,TRBJ1-2,TRBV7-8,CASNPGGRDPYYGYTF
few,TRBJ2-1,TRBV3-1,CASSQSTLSSYNEQFF
few,TRBJ1-4,TRBV7-9,CASSLEGNPVF
NA,TRBJ2-7,TRBV18,CASSPPKERYEQYF
NA,TRBJ2-1,TRBV30,CAWTGSSYNEQFF
few,TRBJ2-5,TRBV20-1,CSATTGHETQYF
few,TRBJ2-3,TRBV29-1,CSVPGAGSVSTDTQYF
NA,TRBJ2-7,TRBV28,CASSPGQGGEQYF
many,TRBJ1-1,TRBV11-2,CASTRGTGGITEAFF
NA,TRBJ1-2,TRBV30,CAWSVLFGRTGGNYGYTF
NA,TRBJ2-2,TRBV25-1,CASSALGRAPNTGELFF
NA,TRBJ2-3,TRBV5-6,CAFRGPGDTQYF
NA,TRBJ1-5,TRBV20-1,CSARPGSLGNQPQHF
few,TRBJ2-3,TRBV4-2,CASSPATRQGSGQVTDTQYF
NA,TRBJ1-2,TRBV3-1,CASSQISATGGGYTF
few,TRBJ2-4,TRBV7-2,CASSPGRGVGNIQYF
few,TRBJ2-1,TRBV12-3/TRBV12-4,CASSGGTSGIYEQFF
few,TRBJ1-1,TRBV11-2,CASSPSRLNTEAFF
NA,TRBJ2-2,TRBV5-1,CASSLVAGAGTGELFF